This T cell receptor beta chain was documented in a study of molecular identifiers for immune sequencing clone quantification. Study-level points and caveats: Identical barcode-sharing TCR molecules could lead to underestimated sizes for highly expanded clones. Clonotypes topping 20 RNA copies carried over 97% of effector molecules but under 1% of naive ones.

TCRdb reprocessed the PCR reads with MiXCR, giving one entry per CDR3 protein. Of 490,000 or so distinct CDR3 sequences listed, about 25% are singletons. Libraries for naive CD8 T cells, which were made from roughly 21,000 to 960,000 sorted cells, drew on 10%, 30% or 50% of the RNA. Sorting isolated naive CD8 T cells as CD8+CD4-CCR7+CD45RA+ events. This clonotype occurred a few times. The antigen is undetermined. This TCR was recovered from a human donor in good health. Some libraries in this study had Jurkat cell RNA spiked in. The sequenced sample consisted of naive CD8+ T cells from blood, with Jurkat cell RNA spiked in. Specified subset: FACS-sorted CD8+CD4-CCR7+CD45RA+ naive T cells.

The CDR3 DNA follows: TGTGCCAGCAGCTTGTTTGCACAGCCCGCCCGAGAGAACACTGAAGCTTTCTTT. This translates into CASSLFAQPARENTEAFF. This sequence joins TRBV5-5 and TRBJ1-1; the D is unclear. CDR3 length: 18 residues. Trimming pared 1 base from V and 1 base from J, leaving 20 bases between. Germline V lookup: CDR1 SGHKS, CDR2 YYEKEE (reference sequence). The variable domain in full, with the rest retrieved from reference TRBV5-5 and TRBJ1-1, is DAGVTQSPTHLIKTRGQQVTLRCSPISGHKSVSWYQQVLGQGPQFIFQYYEKEERGRGNFPDRFSARQFPNYSSELNVNALLLGDSALYLCASSLFAQPARENTEAFFGQGTRLTVV.